This T cell receptor beta chain appears in the sequencing data of a study of cytomegalovirus exposure and HLA in healthy donors. Whole-study results and caveats: A later analysis linked a missense DCLRE1C variant to TCR beta V- and J-gene trimming. Presence/absence analysis assumed near-uniform sequencing depth across donors. The classifier was said to identify cytomegalovirus status with high specificity and sensitivity. HLA restriction was apparent for most CMV-associated TCR beta chains in a later analysis.

Turning to this clone: What it binds is not known.

The PCR contained 60 Vbeta and 13 Jbeta primers. Assay used: immunoSEQ multiplex PCR; TCRdb lists only in-frame clones, some missing. There are about 140,000 clones in the sample; more than 70% occur only once, and under 2.5% lies in the top ten. This receptor was identified in a man aged 30-40 years in good health and CMV-seronegative. The sample comprised PBMCs.

The CDR3 spells CASSMTSGSPYEQYF. CDR3 bases: TGCGCCAGCAGCATGACTAGCGGCAGCCCCTACGAGCAGTACTTC. V and J are TRBV5-1 and TRBJ2-7, with 9 bases that match TRBD2. V trimming: 4 bases; J trimming: 2 bases; junction bases outside the gene matches: 7. The CDR3 consists of 15 residues. Per the germline V gene, CDR1 is SGHRS and CDR2 is YFSETQ.